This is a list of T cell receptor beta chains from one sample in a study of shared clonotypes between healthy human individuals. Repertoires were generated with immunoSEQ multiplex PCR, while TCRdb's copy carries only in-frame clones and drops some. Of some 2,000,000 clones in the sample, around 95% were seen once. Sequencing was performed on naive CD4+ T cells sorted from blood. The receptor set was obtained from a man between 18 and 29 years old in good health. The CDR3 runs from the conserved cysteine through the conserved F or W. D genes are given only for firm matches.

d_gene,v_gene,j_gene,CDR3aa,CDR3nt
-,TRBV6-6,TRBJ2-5,CASSQQGSETQYF,TGTGCCAGCAGCCAACAGGGTTCAGAGACCCAGTACTTC
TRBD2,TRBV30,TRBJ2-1,CAWSSTRTSGSYNEQFF,TGTGCCTGGAGTTCAACTCGAACTAGCGGGAGTTACAATGAGCAGTTCTTC
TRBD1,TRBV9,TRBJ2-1,CASSVGTGAANEQFF,TGTGCCAGCAGCGTTGGGACAGGGGCAGCAAATGAGCAGTTCTTC
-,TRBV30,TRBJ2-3,CAWLVAETFADTQYF,TGTGCCTGGCTGGTAGCCGAGACGTTCGCAGATACGCAGTATTTT
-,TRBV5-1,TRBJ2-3,CASFHSTGRTDTQYF,TGCGCCAGCTTCCATTCGACGGGAAGAACAGATACGCAGTATTTT
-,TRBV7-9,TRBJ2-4,CASSNGKGGLAKNIQYF,TGTGCCAGCAGCAATGGGAAGGGAGGTCTAGCCAAAAACATTCAGTACTTC
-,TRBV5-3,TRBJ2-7,CARRRMGVAYEQYF,TGTGCCAGAAGGAGGATGGGTGTCGCCTACGAGCAGTACTTC
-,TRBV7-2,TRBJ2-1,CASSRGFYNEQFF,TGTGCCAGCAGCAGGGGATTCTACAATGAGCAGTTCTTC
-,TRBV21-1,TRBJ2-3,CASSKHVRTDTQYF,TGTGCCAGCAGCAAACACGTGAGGACAGATACGCAGTATTTT
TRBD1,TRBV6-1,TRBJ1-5,CASSEGQGLNQPQHF,TGTGCCAGCAGTGAAGGACAGGGCCTCAATCAGCCCCAGCATTTT
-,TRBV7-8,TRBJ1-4,CASSPSNYWTNEKLFF,TGTGCCAGCAGTCCATCAAACTATTGGACCAATGAAAAACTGTTTTTT
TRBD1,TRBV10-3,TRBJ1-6,CAISEGDRVSSPLHF,TGTGCCATCAGTGAGGGTGACAGGGTGAGCTCACCCCTCCACTTT
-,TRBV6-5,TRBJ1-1,CASRQTELTEAFF,TGTGCCAGCAGGCAGACAGAGCTCACTGAAGCTTTCTTT
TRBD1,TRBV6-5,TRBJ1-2,CASSSTGGLGYTF,TGTGCCAGCAGTTCGACAGGGGGGCTTGGCTACACCTTC
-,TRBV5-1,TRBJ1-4,CASSPTGGRGTTNEKLFF,TGCGCCAGCAGCCCGACGGGGGGCAGGGGCACCACTAATGAAAAACTGTTTTTT
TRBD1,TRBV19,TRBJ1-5,CASSITGGTSNQPQHF,TGTGCCAGTAGTATAACAGGGGGAACAAGCAATCAGCCCCAGCATTTT